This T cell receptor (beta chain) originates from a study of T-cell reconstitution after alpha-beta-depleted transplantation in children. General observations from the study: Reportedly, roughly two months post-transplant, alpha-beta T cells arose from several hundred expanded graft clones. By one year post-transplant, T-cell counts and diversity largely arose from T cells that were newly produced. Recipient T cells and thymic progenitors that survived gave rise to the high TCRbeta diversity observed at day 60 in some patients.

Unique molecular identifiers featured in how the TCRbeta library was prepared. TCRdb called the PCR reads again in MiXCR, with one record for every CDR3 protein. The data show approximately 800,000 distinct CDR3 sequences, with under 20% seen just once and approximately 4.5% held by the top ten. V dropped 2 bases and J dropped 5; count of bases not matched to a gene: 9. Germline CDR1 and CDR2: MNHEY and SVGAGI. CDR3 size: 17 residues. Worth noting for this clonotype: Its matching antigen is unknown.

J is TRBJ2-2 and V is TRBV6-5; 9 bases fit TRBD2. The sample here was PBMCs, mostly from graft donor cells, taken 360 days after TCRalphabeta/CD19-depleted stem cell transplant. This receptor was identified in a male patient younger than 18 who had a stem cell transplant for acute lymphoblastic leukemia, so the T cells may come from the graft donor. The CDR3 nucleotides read TGTGCCAGCAGTTACGCAGCCGCGGGAGGGCCTACCGGGGAGCTGTTTTTT. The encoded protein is CASSYAAAGGPTGELFF.